Below are 3 T cell receptor beta chains sequenced from a single sample in a study of tumor-infiltrating lymphocytes in primary liver carcinoma. Unsorted bulk tissue, 20-30 mg of it, served as the source for co-extraction of RNA and DNA. TCR beta cDNA was prepared out of approximately 500 ng total RNA by means of a constant-region primer. Construction of TCR beta libraries relied on three successive nested multiplex PCR rounds employing slightly modified ARM-PCR. Running nine to ten cycles apiece, the first two PCR rounds relied on TRBV1-TRBV30 forward primers together with a C-beta reverse primer. In TCRdb, the multiplex PCR reads were re-called with MiXCR into one record per CDR3 protein. Of around 120,000 distinct CDR3 sequences in the sample, around two thirds were seen once. The sequenced sample consisted of liver tumor tissue from sampling region 1. Subset described: tumor region T1, superior pole. The receptors shown here come from a woman in her sixties with primary liver carcinoma and hepatitis B virus infection.

A remark on this clonotype: A much larger clone sits a single nucleotide away, making a read error possible. The rearrangement uses TRBV6-1 and TRBJ1-2; 10 bases are a match to TRBD1. CDR1 and CDR2 from the germline V gene are MNHNS and SASEGT. The CDR3 consists of 14 residues. CDR3 loop: CASNRDRGEYGHTF. DNA for the CDR3: TGTGCCAGCAATAGGGACAGGGGCGAGTATGGCCACACCTTC.

On this clonotype itself: This may come from a read error, since a much larger clone is one base off. V gene TRBV6-5 combines with J gene TRBJ1-2; no clear D. Germline values: CDR1 MNHEY, CDR2 SVGAGI. There are 12 residues in the CDR3. The germline V and J ends were trimmed by 6 bases and 7 bases, with 12 bases remaining between them. CDR3 DNA sequence: TGTGCCAGCAGCAAAGGGCACTGTGGCTACACCTTC. Its protein product is CASSKGHCGYTF.

A word on this clonotype: Relative to the germline gene, one junction end is altered; a read error may explain this. The V and J genes are TRBV11-2 and TRBJ2-7; perhaps TRBD2 as D (5 bases). Germline CDR1 reads SGHAT; CDR2 reads FQNNGV. There are 16 residues in the CDR3. This CDR3 reads CTSSLGLTAVDGEQYF. In DNA, the CDR3 is TGTACCAGCAGCCTAGGGCTCACAGCGGTGGATGGGGAGCAGTACTTC. Full variable domain (rest looked up from reference TRBV11-2 and TRBJ2-7): EAGVAQSPRYKIIEKRQSVAFWCNPISGHATLYWYQQILGQGPKLLIQFQNNGVVDDSQLPKDRFSAERLKGVDSTLKIQPAKLEDSAVYLCTSSLGLTAVDGEQYFGPGTRLTVT.